One and the same sample provided the 27 T cell receptor beta chains below, sequenced in a study of control samples from healthy donors and cancer patients. Method: immunoSEQ multiplex PCR; TCRdb's copy keeps in-frame clones and lacks some. The profile shows over 80,000 clones, almost 85% of them singletons. Sequencing was carried out using blood. Every receptor here comes from a man in his sixties in good health.

This rearrangement joins TRBV18 to TRBJ2-7; TRBD1 is a possible D gene (6 bases). V was pared by 3 bases and J by 8 bases, with 14 bases between. From germline, CDR1 is KGHSH and CDR2 LQKENI. The CDR3 consists of 13 residues. The CDR3 DNA reads TGTGCCAGCTCACCTGGTCGACAGGAGCAGCAGTACTTC. Protein product: CASSPGRQEQQYF.

This clone was recorded once. This rearrangement joins TRBV18 to TRBJ1-1; maybe TRBD1 (6 bases). The germline gives CDR1 KGHSH, CDR2 LQKENI. Between the trimmed V and J ends, which lost 1 base and 0 bases, there was a span of 18 bases. The CDR3 is 18 residues long. CDR3 in amino acids: CASSPLGLGTIMNTEAFF. The DNA for the CDR3 is TGTGCCAGCTCACCACTGGGTTTGGGGACAATCATGAACACTGAAGCTTTCTTT.

The rearrangement uses TRBV3-1 (or the pseudogene TRBV3-2) and TRBJ2-3, with D maybe TRBD1 (5 bases). V lost 1 base, J lost 9 bases, and 17 bases lay in between. The CDR3 consists of 15 residues. Germline CDR1 is LGHDT and CDR2 is YNNKEL (reference sequence). The CDR3 here is CASSQVELPPGTQYF. The CDR3 DNA sequence: TGTGCCAGCAGCCAAGTAGAACTACCACCAGGGACGCAGTATTTT.

This chain uses TRBV2 with TRBJ2-7; 8 positions match TRBD1. The V gene end was trimmed by 8 bases and the J gene end by 4 bases; junction bases not matched to a gene: 10. The V gene's germline CDR1 is SNHLY and CDR2 FYNNEI. This CDR3 contains 14 residues. The CDR3 nucleotides read TGTGCCAGCGTGAGGGGGACAGGAGAGTACGAGCAGTACTTC. This sequence encodes CASVRGTGEYEQYF.

This chain links TRBV6-2 or TRBV6-3 with TRBJ2-5, with 10 bases fitting TRBD2. J was trimmed by 2 bases and V by 5 bases; bases with no gene match: 2. This CDR3 contains 14 residues. Germline CDR1 is MNHEY and CDR2 is SVGEGT. This chain's CDR3 is CASSALAGQETQYF. The CDR3 DNA reads as TGTGCCAGCAGTGCACTAGCGGGGCAAGAGACCCAGTACTTC.

As to this clone: The sample contains more than one DNA sequence encoding this CDR3. The V gene is TRBV10-3, the J gene TRBJ1-5; D unresolved. CDR3 size: 13 residues. The germline V gene encodes CDR1 ENHRY and CDR2 SYGVKD. Trimming removed 2 bases from V and 4 bases from J, with 6 bases in between. The CDR3 reads CAISEEGNQPQHF. As DNA, the CDR3 is TGTGCCATCAGTGAGGAGGGTAATCAGCCCCAGCATTTT.

Comments on this clone: Other DNA sequences in the same sample also yield this CDR3. The gene calls are TRBV6-1 and TRBJ1-1, with D perhaps TRBD1 (5 bases). The ends were cut back, 1 base at V and 0 bases at J, with 6 bases in the middle. The CDR3 loop spans 14 amino acids. CDR1 and CDR2 from the germline V gene are MNHNS and SASEGT. The CDR3: CASSEGGMNTEAFF. CDR3 in DNA: TGTGCCAGCAGTGAAGGGGGCATGAACACTGAAGCTTTCTTT.

The rearrangement uses TRBV28 and TRBJ1-5; tentatively, D is TRBD1 (5 bases). CDR1 is MDHEN, CDR2 SYDVKM, per germline. The CDR3 is 14 amino acids. Trimming left V 6 bases short and J 7 bases short, with 16 bases between. CDR3: CASRKGRQTQPQHF. CDR3 sequence (DNA): TGTGCCAGCAGGAAAGGACGACAGACCCAGCCCCAGCATTTT.

Here the CDR3 DNA reads TGTGCCAGCAGTCGACTAGCGGGAGACGGAGATACGCAGTATTTT. Translation: CASSRLAGDGDTQYF. The chain employs TRBV6-2 or TRBV6-3 and TRBJ2-3; TRBD2 matches at 12 bases. The CDR3 covers 15 residues. Germline CDR1 reads MNHEY; CDR2 reads SVGEGT. The V segment lost 5 bases and the J segment 5 bases; nucleotides outside the gene matches: 5.

This clone showed up just once. The chain uses TRBV29-1 and TRBJ2-2, with 12 positions matching TRBD1. CDR1 SQVTM and CDR2 ANQGSEA come from the germline V gene. J lost 7 bases, V lost 0 bases, and 9 bases had no gene match. The CDR3 totals 17 residues. The CDR3 bases are TGCAGCGTTGAAGATCGGGCGGGACAGGGGGCAAGCGGGGAGCTGTTTTTT. Its protein product is CSVEDRAGQGASGELFF.

The chain is built from TRBV25-1 and TRBJ2-2; 12 positions match TRBD2. Germline values: CDR1 MGHDK, CDR2 SYGVNS. V lost 2 bases and J lost 6; bases outside the gene matches: 4. CDR3 length: 16 amino acids. In DNA form, the CDR3 reads TGTGCCAGCAGTGAACTAGCGGGGGGGATGGCCGGGGAGCTGTTTTTT. It yields the protein CASSELAGGMAGELFF. Full variable domain (outside the CDR3, taken from reference TRBV25-1 and TRBJ2-2): EADIYQTPRYLVIGTGKKITLECSQTMGHDKMYWYQQDPGMELHLIHYSYGVNSTEKGDLSSESTVSRIRTEHFPLTLESARPSHTSQYLCASSELAGGMAGELFFGEGSRLTVL.

The chain uses TRBV4-1 and TRBJ2-1; a weak D match, TRBD2 (6 bases). Deletions cut 2 bases from V and 6 bases from J, with 20 bases between. Germline lookup yields CDR1 MGHRA and CDR2 YSYEKL. The CDR3 contains 17 residues. The DNA of the CDR3 is TGCGCCAGCAGCCAAAGCGGAGCGGGCTCCCTCGGCAATGAGCAGTTCTTC. Its protein product is CASSQSGAGSLGNEQFF.

This clone has only a few counts. The gene calls are TRBV5-4 and TRBJ1-2; D is perhaps TRBD1 (5 bases). V dropped 2 bases and J dropped 2 bases, with 10 bases sitting between them. Germline CDR1 SGHNT, CDR2 YYREEE (reference sequence). This CDR3 spans 14 amino acids. CDR3 protein: CASSFQGRNYGYTF. The CDR3 region has the DNA TGTGCCAGCAGCTTCCAGGGACGAAACTATGGCTACACCTTC.

The V gene is TRBV5-1, the J gene TRBJ2-1; D remains ambiguous. Trimming stripped 0 bases from V and 7 bases from J, with 8 bases between. The CDR3 contains 13 residues. Germline CDR1 reads SGHRS; CDR2 reads YFSETQ. Written as DNA, the CDR3 is TGCGCCAGCAGCTTGGATGGGGTAAATGAGCAGTTCTTC. It encodes CASSLDGVNEQFF.

The rearrangement links TRBV4-2 to TRBJ1-2, with TRBD1 as a possible D gene (6 bases). The CDR3 runs to 16 residues. Per germline, CDR1 LGHNA and CDR2 YNFKEQ. V gave up 0 bases and J gave up 2 bases, with 13 bases separating them. The CDR3 DNA follows: TGTGCCAGCAGCCAAGAGCATTCAGGGGCCAACTATGGCTACACCTTC. Translating it yields CASSQEHSGANYGYTF.

The rearrangement joins TRBV4-2 to TRBJ1-4; tentative D call: TRBD1 (5 bases). This CDR3 is built from 13 residues. Germline V gives CDR1 LGHNA, CDR2 YNFKEQ. V was shortened by 5 bases and J by 5 bases, with 9 bases between the two germline ends. In DNA form, the CDR3 reads TGTGCCAGCAGCAGGGGACTAAATGAAAAACTGTTTTTT. Protein sequence: CASSRGLNEKLFF.

The CDR3 here is CAWSTSGTGELFF. DNA for the CDR3: TGTGCCTGGAGTACCAGCGGGACTGGGGAGCTGTTTTTT. The V call is TRBV30, the J call TRBJ2-2, with TRBD2 identical over 7 bases. This CDR3 has 13 amino acids. The germline V gene encodes CDR1 GTSNPN and CDR2 SVGIG (reference sequence). Trimming at V came to 2 bases and at J to 8 bases, leaving 5 bases not matched to a gene.

This rearrangement joins TRBV14 to TRBJ2-7; D ambiguous. Germline V lookup: CDR1 SGHDN, CDR2 FVKESK. V was cut by 0 bases and J by 10 bases, with 10 bases left in between. CDR3 length: 12 residues. This CDR3 is CASSQDWAVQYF. In DNA form, the CDR3 reads TGTGCCAGCAGCCAAGATTGGGCCGTCCAGTACTTC.

In its sample, this clone was seen a few times. The rearrangement uses TRBV24-1 and TRBJ2-1; D gene unclear. The CDR3 totals 15 residues. From germline, CDR1 is KGHDR and CDR2 SFDVKD. V lost 6 bases and J 0 bases, leaving 11 bases between the germline ends. CDR3 protein: CATSPAPSSYNEQFF. CDR3 in DNA: TGTGCCACCAGTCCGGCCCCGAGCTCCTACAATGAGCAGTTCTTC.

The rearrangement uses TRBV28 and TRBJ2-3; no clear D. Germline lookup yields CDR1 MDHEN and CDR2 SYDVKM. The CDR3 runs to 15 residues. With 5 bases removed from V and 2 bases from J, the gap between germline ends came to 14 bases. The CDR3 nucleotides are TGTGCCAGCAGTACTCCTCCGCCGTCCACAGATACGCAGTATTTT. Protein sequence: CASSTPPPSTDTQYF.

The chain uses TRBV6-2 or TRBV6-3 and TRBJ2-3; 8 bases match TRBD2. With 0 bases clipped from V and 0 bases from J, the junction kept 14 bases outside the gene matches. Per germline, CDR1 MNHEY and CDR2 SVGEGT. The CDR3 is 20 amino acids. CDR3 DNA sequence: TGTGCCAGCAGTTACTCGAGGACACTCTCGGCTAGCGGGAGCACAGATACGCAGTATTTT. It is translated as CASSYSRTLSASGSTDTQYF.

The chain has TRBV3-1 (or the pseudogene TRBV3-2) and TRBJ2-7; maybe TRBD2 (6 bases). The CDR3 is 13 amino acids. V lost 4 bases, J lost 3 bases, and 10 bases lay in between. Looked up from germline, CDR1 is LGHDT and CDR2 is YNNKEL (reference sequence). The CDR3 is CASSPQTSYEQYF. The CDR3 DNA follows: TGTGCCAGCAGCCCCCAGACTAGCTACGAGCAGTACTTC.

This clone has a single count. The chain links TRBV5-6 to TRBJ2-3, with TRBD2 matching over 7 bases. Germline CDR1 reads SGHDT; CDR2 reads YYEEEE. Unmatched junction bases numbered 12, after V lost 0 bases and J lost 11 bases. The CDR3 contains 15 residues. CDR3 sequence reads: CASSLGGSTWIRQYF. CDR3 coding DNA: TGTGCCAGCAGCTTGGGCGGGAGCACTTGGATAAGGCAGTATTTT.

The rearrangement uses TRBV10-1 and TRBJ2-3; TRBD2 matches at 10 bases. The junction had 10 bases not matched to a gene; V was cut back by 3 bases and J by 1 base. CDR3 length: 18 amino acids. In germline, CDR1 is WNHNN, CDR2 SYGVQD (reference sequence). CDR3 protein: CASSDEREGWKGTDTQYF. CDR3 DNA sequence: TGCGCCAGCAGTGATGAGCGGGAGGGTTGGAAGGGCACAGATACGCAGTATTTT.

V is TRBV7-2 and J is TRBJ1-1, with a tentative D call TRBD1 (6 bases). Deletions cut 4 bases from V and 5 bases from J, with 17 bases between. The germline gives CDR1 SGHTA, CDR2 FQGNSA. This CDR3 has 15 amino acids. Here the CDR3 DNA reads TGTGCCAGCAGCTATGGGGGGGGCTCGGGTACTGAAGCTTTCTTT. Protein product: CASSYGGGSGTEAFF.

V usage is TRBV6-5 and J usage is TRBJ1-1; TRBD1 matches 9 bases. V lost 0 bases, J lost 6 bases, and 5 bases stayed unmatched. The CDR3 covers 15 residues. Germline V gene sequence: CDR1 MNHEY, CDR2 SVGAGI. The CDR3 region is CASSYSVRTGAEAFF. CDR3 DNA sequence: TGTGCCAGCAGTTACTCGGTCAGGACAGGGGCTGAAGCTTTCTTT.

V gene TRBV27 combines with J gene TRBJ2-7, with no clear D. Germline values: CDR1 MNHEY, CDR2 SMNVEV (reference sequence). V was shortened by 3 bases and J by 2 bases, with 8 bases between the two germline ends. The CDR3 spans 13 residues. The CDR3 sequence: CASSFPGAYEQYF. DNA of the CDR3: TGTGCCAGCAGTTTTCCTGGCGCCTACGAGCAGTACTTC.